This TCR beta chain was obtained from a study of shared clonotypes between healthy human individuals. TCRdb's table, derived via immunoSEQ multiplex PCR, lists solely in-frame clones and lacks some. Among a few million clones, 85% to 95% were seen once, and the ten largest hold about 0.41%. CDR1 is MDHEN and CDR2 is SYDVKM in the germline V gene. The V gene end was trimmed by 5 bases and the J gene end by 9 bases; junction bases not matched to a gene: 18. The CDR3 contains 17 residues. This chain links TRBV28 with TRBJ2-1; 8 bases are shared with TRBD2. The sample comprised naive CD4+ T cells from PBMCs. Described subset: CD45RA+ positively selected. The TCR comes from a man younger than 35 in good health. Some clones in this sample may be carry-over from other donors' samples. The CDR3 nucleotides read TGTGCCAGCAGTCCTCAGAGACTAGCGAGCCCGGCGGCTGAGCAGTTCTTC. It translates to CASSPQRLASPAAEQFF.